This T cell receptor beta chain was sequenced in a study of T cell responses to AZD1222 COVID-19 vaccine. Whole-study results and caveats: The donor cohort was predominantly white British with a female majority, and clonal diversity may have been underestimated. Baseline seropositives among AZD1222 recipients totaled only five to seven.

Measured with immunoSEQ multiplex PCR; TCRdb has only the in-frame clones, and not every one. The sample consists of roughly 180,000 clones, 91% of them appearing once. Note on this clone: Its specificity is unknown.

The TCR originated in an adult who received the AZD1222 COVID-19 vaccine. This sample comprised peripheral blood, obtained 28 days after the second AZD1222 dose.

The CDR3 sequence is CASSQDLRGHTEAFF. CDR3 in DNA: TGTGCCAGCAGCCAAGATCTTCGGGGGCACACTGAAGCTTTCTTT. The rearrangement uses TRBV4-2 and TRBJ1-1; D perhaps matches TRBD1 (6 bases). Deletions cut 0 bases from V and 3 bases from J, with 11 bases between. Germline assignment: CDR1 LGHNA and CDR2 YNFKEQ. This CDR3 has 15 amino acids.